Here is one TCR beta chain with its context. The antigen is unknown. Sample treatment: 10-day PBMC culture with coronavirus spike peptide pools or control peptides (ViraFEST assay). There are 16 residues in the CDR3. V lost 5 bases, J lost 7 bases, and 9 bases stayed unmatched. Germline V gene sequence: CDR1 SGHAT, CDR2 FQNNGV. This entry comes from a study of vaccination and CD4 T cells after COVID-19. Cultured CD4+ T cells had their DNA profiled by the Oncomine TCR Beta short-read assay. Genomic DNA was isolated from CD4+ T cells that had been cultured. TCRdb redid the calling of the PCR reads with MiXCR, one entry per CDR3 protein. Counted here are some 16,000 distinct CDR3 sequences, approximately 54% occurring once; the ten biggest clones make up about 7%.

The chain employs TRBV11-2 and TRBJ2-4; TRBD2 matches 12 bases. The TCR comes from a human donor who had recovered from COVID-19. The sample taken for sequencing was CD4+ T cells from blood, cultured in vitro. CDR3 sequence reads: CASSLQTSGSANIQYF. In nucleotides, the CDR3 is TGTGCCAGCAGCCTACAGACTAGCGGGAGCGCTAACATTCAGTACTTC.